The 7 T cell receptor beta chains below were found in one sample sequenced in a study of T cells in Graves' hyperthyroidism and ophthalmopathy (dated by TCRdb to about 2019). Library construction relied on multiplex PCR. The instrument given in TCRdb is Illumina HiSeq 2000. The TCR beta CDR3 regions were amplified from RNA transcripts. For the first round of RT-PCR on the TCR CDR3, the HTBI primer set was used together with the Qiagen OneStep RT-PCR kit. The public reads were quality trimmed at Q25 with fastp and then assembled into clones with MiXCR by TCRdb, keeping productive beta chains. Under each unique CDR3 protein, matching rows form one entry showing the most common genes and DNA. This sample gives around 500,000 distinct CDR3 sequences in total; 16% of them show up just once. Over 25% of the sample lies in the top ten. The source material was blood. The receptors here all came from a woman aged 30 to 39 with Graves' ophthalmopathy.

This clonotype came up many times. The J gene is TRBJ1-5, the V gene TRBV7-9; TRBD1 might be the D (5 bases). CDR1 and CDR2 (germline): SEHNR, FQNEAQ (reference sequence). Trimming left V 4 bases short and J 1 base short, with 8 bases between. The CDR3 has 14 amino acids. The CDR3 DNA reads TGTGCCAGCAGCTCCCGGGACAGCAATCAGCCCCAGCATTTT. Translation gives CASSSRDSNQPQHF.

Note on this clonotype: A read error may explain this, as a much larger clone is one base away. J is TRBJ2-1 and V is TRBV7-2, with TRBD2 matching 15 bases. V shed 7 bases, J shed 10 bases, and the junction held 2 bases outside the gene matches. The length of the CDR3 is 13 residues. Per the germline V gene, CDR1 is SGHTA and CDR2 is FQGNSA. The CDR3, as DNA: TGTGCCAGCACGGGACTAGCGGGAGGCGAGCAGTTCTTC. It yields the protein CASTGLAGGEQFF. The variable domain in full, with the rest retrieved from reference TRBV7-2 and TRBJ2-1, is GAGVSQSPSNKVTEKGKDVELRCDPISGHTALYWYRQSLGQGLEFLIYFQGNSAPDKSGLPSDRFSAERTGGSVSTLTIQRTQQEDSAVYLCASTGLAGGEQFFGPGTRLTVL.

V usage is TRBV7-9 and J usage is TRBJ1-4, with D possibly matching TRBD1 (5 bases). This CDR3 is built from 13 residues. CDR1 and CDR2 (germline): SEHNR, FQNEAQ (reference sequence). V was clipped by 8 bases and J by 3 bases, with 10 bases between them. The CDR3 DNA reads TGTGCCAGCTGCAGAGGGGCTAATGAAAAACTGTTTTTT. Amino acids: CASCRGANEKLFF.

A note on this clonotype: One end of the junction does not line up with germline, which may come from a read error. The chain recombines TRBV19 with TRBJ2-1; 8 nucleotides align to TRBD2. The CDR3 length is 16 residues. Germline V gene sequence: CDR1 LNHDA, CDR2 SQIVND (reference sequence). In DNA, the CDR3 is TGTGCCAGTAGCATAGATACCGGGACTAGCTACAATGAGCAGTTCTTC. It yields the protein CASSIDTGTSYNEQFF. The whole variable domain, remainder taken from reference TRBV19 and TRBJ2-1, is DGGITQSPKYLFRKEGQNVTLSCEQNLNHDAMYWYRQDPGQGLRLIYYSQIVNDFQKGDIAEGYSVSREKKESFPLTVTSAQKNPTAFYLCASSIDTGTSYNEQFFGPGTRLTVL.

As for this clonotype: With a much larger clone just one base away, this may be a read error. The V and J genes are TRBV7-2 and TRBJ2-1; 9 bases are a match to TRBD2. From germline, CDR1 is SGHTA and CDR2 FQGNSA. J lost 8 bases, V lost 2 bases, and 7 bases had no gene match. The CDR3 runs to 15 residues. The CDR3 spells CASSLHAGGSDEQFF. As DNA, the CDR3 is TGTGCCAGCAGCTTACATGCGGGAGGGTCAGATGAGCAGTTCTTC.

Comment on this clonotype: A much larger clone lies a single base off, so this may be a read error. CDR3 nucleotide sequence: TGCAGTGCTTACGAGTTCAATGAGCAGTACTTC. It yields the protein CSAYEFNEQYF. The chain is built from TRBV20-1 and TRBJ2-7; D is undetermined. The V end lost 5 bases, the J end lost 7 bases, and 12 bases lay between the germline ends. The CDR3 is 11 residues long. The V gene's germline CDR1 is DFQATT and CDR2 SNEGSKA (reference sequence).

This clonotype has a count of ten or more. The chain recombines TRBV3-1 with TRBJ2-5; 11 bases fit TRBD2. This CDR3 region has 15 residues. CDR1 and CDR2 (germline): LGHDT, YNNKEL (reference sequence). The V segment lost 4 bases and the J segment 2 bases; nucleotides outside the gene matches: 3. The CDR3 DNA is TGTGCCAGCAGCCCTAGCGGGGGGTCACAAGAGACCCAGTACTTC. It encodes CASSPSGGSQETQYF.